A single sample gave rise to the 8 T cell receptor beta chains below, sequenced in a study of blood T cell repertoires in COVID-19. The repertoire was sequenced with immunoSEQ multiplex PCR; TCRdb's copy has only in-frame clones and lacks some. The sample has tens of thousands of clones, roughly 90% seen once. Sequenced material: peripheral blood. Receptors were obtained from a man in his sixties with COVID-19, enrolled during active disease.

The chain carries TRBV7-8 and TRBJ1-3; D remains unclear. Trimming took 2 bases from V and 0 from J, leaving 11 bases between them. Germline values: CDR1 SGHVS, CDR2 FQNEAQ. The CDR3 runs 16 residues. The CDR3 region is CASSLKPYFSGNTIYF. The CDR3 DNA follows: TGTGCCAGCAGCTTAAAGCCTTATTTCTCTGGAAACACCATATATTTT. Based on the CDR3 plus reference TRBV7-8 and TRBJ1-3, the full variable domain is GAGVSQSPRYKVAKRGQDVALRCDPISGHVSLFWYQQALGQGPEFLTYFQNEAQLDKSGLPSDRFFAERPEGSVSTLKIQRTQQEDSAVYLCASSLKPYFSGNTIYFGEGSWLTVV.

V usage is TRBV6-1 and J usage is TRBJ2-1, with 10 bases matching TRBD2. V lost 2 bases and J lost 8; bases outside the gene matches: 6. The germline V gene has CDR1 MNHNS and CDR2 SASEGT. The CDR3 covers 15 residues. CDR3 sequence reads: CASSESEREGYEQFF. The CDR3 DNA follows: TGTGCCAGCAGTGAAAGCGAGCGGGAGGGCTATGAGCAGTTCTTC.

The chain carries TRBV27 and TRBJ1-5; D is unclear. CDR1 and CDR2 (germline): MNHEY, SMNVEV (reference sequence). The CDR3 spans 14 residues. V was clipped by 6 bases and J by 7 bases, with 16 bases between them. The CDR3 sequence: CASRPRASGQPQHF. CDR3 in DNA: TGTGCCAGCAGACCGAGGGCCTCTGGACAGCCCCAGCATTTT.

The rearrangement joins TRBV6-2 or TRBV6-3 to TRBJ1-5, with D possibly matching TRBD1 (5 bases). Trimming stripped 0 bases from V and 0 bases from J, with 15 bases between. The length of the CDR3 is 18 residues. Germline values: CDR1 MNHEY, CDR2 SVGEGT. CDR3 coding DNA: TGTGCCAGCAGTTACTCGGCAGGGAAGCTTTATAGCAATCAGCCCCAGCATTTT. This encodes CASSYSAGKLYSNQPQHF.

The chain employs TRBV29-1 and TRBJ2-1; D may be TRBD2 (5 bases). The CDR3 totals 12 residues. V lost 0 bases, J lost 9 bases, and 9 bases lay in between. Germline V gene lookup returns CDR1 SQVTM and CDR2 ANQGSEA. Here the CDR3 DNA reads TGCAGCGTTGAAGATCGAGGGAGTGAGCAGTTCTTC. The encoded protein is CSVEDRGSEQFF.

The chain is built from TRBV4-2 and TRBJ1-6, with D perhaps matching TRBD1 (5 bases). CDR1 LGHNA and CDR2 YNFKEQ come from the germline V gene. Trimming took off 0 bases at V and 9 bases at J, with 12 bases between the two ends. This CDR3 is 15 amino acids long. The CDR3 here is CASSQEAGGRSPLHF. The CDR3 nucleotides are TGTGCCAGCAGCCAAGAGGCCGGGGGTCGTTCACCCCTCCACTTT.

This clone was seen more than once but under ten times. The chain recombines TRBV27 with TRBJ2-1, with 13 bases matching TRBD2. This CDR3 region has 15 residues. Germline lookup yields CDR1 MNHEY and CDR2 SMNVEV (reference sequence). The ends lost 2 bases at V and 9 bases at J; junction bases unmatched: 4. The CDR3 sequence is CASSLGLAGVGEQFF. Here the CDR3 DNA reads TGTGCCAGCAGTTTAGGACTAGCGGGAGTGGGTGAGCAGTTCTTC.

CDR3 protein: CASSGTTGAKNIQYF. As DNA, the CDR3 is TGTGCCAGCAGCGGCACCACAGGGGCCAAAAACATTCAGTACTTC. The chain joins TRBV3-1 (or the pseudogene TRBV3-2) to TRBJ2-4; D might be TRBD1 (6 bases). This CDR3 has 15 residues. CDR1 and CDR2 (germline): LGHDT, YNNKEL (reference sequence). Trimming shortened V by 5 bases and J by 1 base, and 12 bases separated the two germline ends.